Below are 4 T cell receptor beta chains sequenced from a single sample in a study of T cell repertoires in cytomegalovirus infection. One entry per CDR3 protein results from TCRdb running MiXCR on the reads. The repertoire includes about 310,000 distinct CDR3 sequences, approximately 10% of them detected once, and less than 3% sits in the top ten. Input material: PBMCs. The receptors were gathered from a human donor in good health (CMV status not recorded). Some clones in this sample may be carry-over from other donors' samples.

In its sample, this clonotype was seen many times. The chain links TRBV7-2 to TRBJ2-7; D is undetermined. The CDR3 consists of 15 residues. V was shortened by 4 bases and J by 0 bases, with 13 bases between the two germline ends. Looked up from germline, CDR1 is SGHTA and CDR2 is FQGNSA. The CDR3 is CASSSPGRDSYEQYF. The CDR3 DNA sequence: TGTGCCAGCAGCTCCCCTGGACGCGACTCCTACGAGCAGTACTTC.

This clonotype was detected ten times or more. This chain uses TRBV14 with TRBJ1-6; a possible D gene is TRBD1 (5 bases). Trimming took off 1 base at V and 7 bases at J, with 8 bases between the two ends. Germline V gives CDR1 SGHDN, CDR2 FVKESK. The CDR3 loop spans 14 amino acids. CDR3 region: CASSQAWGNSPLHF. The CDR3 nucleotides read TGTGCCAGCAGCCAAGCCTGGGGGAATTCACCCCTCCACTTT.

This clonotype was detected many times. The gene calls are TRBV6-2 or TRBV6-3 and TRBJ1-2; 7 nucleotides agree with TRBD1. Germline V gene sequence: CDR1 MNHEY, CDR2 SVGEGT. The CDR3 is 13 amino acids. Germline trimming cut 6 bases from V and 6 bases from J; bases unmatched to any gene: 7. CDR3 sequence reads: CASSDRVENGYTF. The CDR3 DNA reads TGTGCCAGCAGCGACAGGGTAGAGAATGGCTACACCTTC.

This clonotype was seen only a few times. The chain is built from TRBV20-1 and TRBJ1-5; possible D gene TRBD1, 5 bases. Germline V gene lookup returns CDR1 DFQATT and CDR2 SNEGSKA (reference sequence). V lost 0 bases to trimming and J lost 0 bases, with 9 bases between them. The CDR3 runs to 15 residues. CDR3 DNA: TGCAGTGCTAGAGATCTAGGGGATAGCAATCAGCCCCAGCATTTT. Translated, it gives CSARDLGDSNQPQHF.